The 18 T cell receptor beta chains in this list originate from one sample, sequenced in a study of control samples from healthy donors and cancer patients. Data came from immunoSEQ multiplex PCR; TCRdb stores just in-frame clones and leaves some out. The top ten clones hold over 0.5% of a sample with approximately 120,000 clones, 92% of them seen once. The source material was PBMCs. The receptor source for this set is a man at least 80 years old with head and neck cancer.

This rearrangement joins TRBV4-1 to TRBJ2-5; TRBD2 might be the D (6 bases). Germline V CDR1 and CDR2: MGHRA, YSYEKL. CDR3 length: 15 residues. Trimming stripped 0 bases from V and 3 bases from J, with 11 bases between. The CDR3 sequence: CASSQELAGKETQYF. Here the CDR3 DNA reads TGCGCCAGCAGCCAAGAACTAGCTGGGAAAGAGACCCAGTACTTC.

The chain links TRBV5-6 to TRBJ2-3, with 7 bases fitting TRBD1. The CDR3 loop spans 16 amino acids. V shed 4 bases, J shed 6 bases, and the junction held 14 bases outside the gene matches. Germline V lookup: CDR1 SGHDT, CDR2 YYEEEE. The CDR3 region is CASSPPGRGHVDTQYF. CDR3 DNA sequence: TGTGCCAGCAGCCCGCCGGGAAGGGGGCACGTGGATACGCAGTATTTT. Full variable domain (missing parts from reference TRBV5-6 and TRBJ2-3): DAGVTQSPTHLIKTRGQQVTLRCSPKSGHDTVSWYQQALGQGPQFIFQYYEEEERQRGNFPDRFSGHQFPNYSSELNVNALLLGDSALYLCASSPPGRGHVDTQYFGPGTRLTVL.

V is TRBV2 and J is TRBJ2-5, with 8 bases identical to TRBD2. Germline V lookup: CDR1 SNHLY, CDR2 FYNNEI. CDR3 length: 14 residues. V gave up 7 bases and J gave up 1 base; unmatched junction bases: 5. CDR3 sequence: CASNRLASQETQYF. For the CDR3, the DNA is TGTGCCAGCAATCGACTAGCGAGCCAAGAGACCCAGTACTTC.

In DNA form, the CDR3 reads TGTGCCAGCAGCTTATCCGGGACCCTGAGACCCTACGAGCAGTACTTC. It specifies CASSLSGTLRPYEQYF. The V gene is TRBV7-9, the J gene TRBJ2-7, with D perhaps given as TRBD1 or TRBD2 (5 bases each). Trimming cost V 2 bases and J 2 bases, with 16 bases left between them. The germline gives CDR1 SEHNR, CDR2 FQNEAQ (reference sequence). The length of the CDR3 is 16 residues.

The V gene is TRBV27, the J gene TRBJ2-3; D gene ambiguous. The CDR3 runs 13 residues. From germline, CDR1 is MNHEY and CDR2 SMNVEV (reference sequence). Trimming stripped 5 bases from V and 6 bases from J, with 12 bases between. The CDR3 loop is CASSPLNFDTQYF. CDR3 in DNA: TGTGCCAGCAGTCCCCTTAATTTCGATACGCAGTATTTT.

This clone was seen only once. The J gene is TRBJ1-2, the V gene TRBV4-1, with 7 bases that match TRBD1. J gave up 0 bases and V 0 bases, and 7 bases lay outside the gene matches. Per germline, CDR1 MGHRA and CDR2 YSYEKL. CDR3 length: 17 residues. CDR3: CASSQERQGETNYGYTF. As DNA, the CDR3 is TGCGCCAGCAGCCAAGAGCGACAGGGAGAGACTAACTATGGCTACACCTTC.

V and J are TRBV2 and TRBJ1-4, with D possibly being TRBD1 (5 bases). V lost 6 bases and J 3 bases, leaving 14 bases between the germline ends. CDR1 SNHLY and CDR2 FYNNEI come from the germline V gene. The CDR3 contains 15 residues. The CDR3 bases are TGTGCCAGCAGCGCTTTCGGGACTCCTAATGAAAAACTGTTTTTT. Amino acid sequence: CASSAFGTPNEKLFF.

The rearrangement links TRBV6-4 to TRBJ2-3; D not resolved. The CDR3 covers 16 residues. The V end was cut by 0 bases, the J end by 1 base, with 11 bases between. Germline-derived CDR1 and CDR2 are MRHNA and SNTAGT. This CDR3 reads CASSDSRARGTDTQYF. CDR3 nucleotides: TGTGCCAGCAGTGACTCGAGAGCTAGGGGCACAGATACGCAGTATTTT.

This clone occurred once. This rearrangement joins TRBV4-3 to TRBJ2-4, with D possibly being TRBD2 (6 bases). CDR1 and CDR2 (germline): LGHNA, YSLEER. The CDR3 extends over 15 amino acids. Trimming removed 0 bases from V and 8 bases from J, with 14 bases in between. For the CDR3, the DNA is TGCGCCAGCAGCCAAGATAGCGGAGGGTCGGACATTCAGTACTTC. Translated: CASSQDSGGSDIQYF.

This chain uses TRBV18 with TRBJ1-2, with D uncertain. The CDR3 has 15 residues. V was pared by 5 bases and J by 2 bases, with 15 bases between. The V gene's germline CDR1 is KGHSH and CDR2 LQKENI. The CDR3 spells CASSSDASPNYGYTF. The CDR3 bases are TGTGCCAGCTCATCGGACGCTTCCCCCAACTATGGCTACACCTTC.

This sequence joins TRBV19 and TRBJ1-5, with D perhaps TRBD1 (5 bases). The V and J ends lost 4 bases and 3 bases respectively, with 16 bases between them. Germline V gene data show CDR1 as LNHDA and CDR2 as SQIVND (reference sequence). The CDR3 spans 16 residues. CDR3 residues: CASSTPVQGDNQPQHF. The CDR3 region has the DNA TGTGCCAGTAGTACCCCCGTGCAGGGCGACAATCAGCCCCAGCATTTT.

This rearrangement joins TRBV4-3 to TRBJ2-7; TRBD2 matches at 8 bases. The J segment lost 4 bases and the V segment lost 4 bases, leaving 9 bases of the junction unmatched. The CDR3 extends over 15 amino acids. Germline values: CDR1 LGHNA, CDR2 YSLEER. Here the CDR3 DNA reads TGCGCCAGCAGCCCTATAGCGGGATTGTTTTACGAGCAGTACTTC. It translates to CASSPIAGLFYEQYF.

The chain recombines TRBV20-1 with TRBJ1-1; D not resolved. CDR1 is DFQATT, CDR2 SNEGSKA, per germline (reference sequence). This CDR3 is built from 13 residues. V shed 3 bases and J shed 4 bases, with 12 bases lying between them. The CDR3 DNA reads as TGCAGTGCTAGTCTCCAAAAGAGCACTGAAGCTTTCTTT. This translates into CSASLQKSTEAFF.

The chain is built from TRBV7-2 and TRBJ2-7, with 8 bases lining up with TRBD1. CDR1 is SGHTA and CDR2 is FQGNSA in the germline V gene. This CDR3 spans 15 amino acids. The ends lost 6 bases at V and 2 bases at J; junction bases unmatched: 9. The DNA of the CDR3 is TGTGCCAGCAGGGCCGGGACAGGAGGAACCTACGAGCAGTACTTC. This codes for CASRAGTGGTYEQYF.

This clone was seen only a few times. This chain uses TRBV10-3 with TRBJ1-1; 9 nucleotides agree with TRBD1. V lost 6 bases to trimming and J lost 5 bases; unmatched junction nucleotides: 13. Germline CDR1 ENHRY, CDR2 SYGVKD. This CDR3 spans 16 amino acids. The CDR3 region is CAIREQQGAVQTEAFF. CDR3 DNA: TGTGCCATCAGGGAACAACAGGGGGCAGTACAAACTGAAGCTTTCTTT.

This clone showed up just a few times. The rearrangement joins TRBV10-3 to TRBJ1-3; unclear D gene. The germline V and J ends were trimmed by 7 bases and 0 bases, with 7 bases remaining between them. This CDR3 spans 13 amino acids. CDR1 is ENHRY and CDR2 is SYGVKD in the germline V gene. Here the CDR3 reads CAIKQTSGNTIYF. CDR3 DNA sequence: TGTGCCATCAAGCAGACCTCTGGAAACACCATATATTTT.

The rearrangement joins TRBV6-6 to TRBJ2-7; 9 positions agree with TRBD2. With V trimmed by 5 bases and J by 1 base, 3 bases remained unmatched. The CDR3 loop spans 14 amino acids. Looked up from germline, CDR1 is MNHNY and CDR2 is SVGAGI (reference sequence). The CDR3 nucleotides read TGTGCCAGCAGTGCCCTAGCGGGGTCCTACGAGCAGTACTTC. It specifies CASSALAGSYEQYF.

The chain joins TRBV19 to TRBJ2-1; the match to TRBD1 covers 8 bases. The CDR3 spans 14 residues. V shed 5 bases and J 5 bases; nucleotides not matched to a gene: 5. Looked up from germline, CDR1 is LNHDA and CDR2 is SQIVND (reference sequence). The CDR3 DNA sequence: TGTGCCAGTAGTGGCAGGACAGGGCACAATGAGCAGTTCTTC. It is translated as CASSGRTGHNEQFF.